This T cell receptor beta chain was recorded in a study of T cell repertoires in cytomegalovirus infection. Across the whole study: CMV epitopes in the study were HLA-C-restricted (recently identified) and HLA-B-restricted (well studied).

This CDR3 is 14 amino acids long. Germline V gene data show CDR1 as SGHRS and CDR2 as YFSETQ. V trimming: 9 bases; J trimming: 3 bases; junction bases outside the gene matches: 10. In its sample, this clonotype was seen a few times. Its antigen is currently unknown. In TCRdb, the reads were re-called with MiXCR into one record per CDR3 protein. The repertoire has some 320,000 distinct CDR3 sequences, about 28% of them found once; the top ten carry roughly 20%. V usage is TRBV5-1 and J usage is TRBJ1-1; 8 bases are shared with TRBD1. Sample: cultured PBMCs, taken from culture after CMV antigen stimulation. The sequence was collected from a human donor in good health (CMV status not recorded). Some clones in this sample may be carry-over from other donors' samples. In DNA, the CDR3 is TGCGCCACGGGCAGGGGGCAGGTGGACACTGAAGCTTTCTTT. It encodes CATGRGQVDTEAFF.